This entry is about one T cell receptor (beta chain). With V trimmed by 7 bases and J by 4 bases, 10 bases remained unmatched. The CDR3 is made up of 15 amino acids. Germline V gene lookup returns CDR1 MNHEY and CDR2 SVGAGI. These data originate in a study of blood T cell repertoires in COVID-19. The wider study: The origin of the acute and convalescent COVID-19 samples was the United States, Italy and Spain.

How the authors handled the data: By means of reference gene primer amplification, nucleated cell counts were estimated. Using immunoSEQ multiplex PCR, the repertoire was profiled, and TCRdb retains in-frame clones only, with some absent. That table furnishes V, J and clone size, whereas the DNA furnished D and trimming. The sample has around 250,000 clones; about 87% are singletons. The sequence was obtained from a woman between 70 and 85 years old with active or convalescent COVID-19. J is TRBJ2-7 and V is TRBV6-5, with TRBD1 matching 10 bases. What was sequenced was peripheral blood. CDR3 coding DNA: TGTGCCAGCACTACTCGGGACAGGGGCTCTTACGAGCAGTACTTC. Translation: CASTTRDRGSYEQYF.